The 12 T cell receptor beta chains below all came from one sample that was sequenced in a study of identical twins. TCRdb used MiXCR to reprocess the 5' RACE reads, holding one entry per CDR3 protein. The sample shows 1.5 million to 2 million distinct CDR3 sequences, 25% to 35% of them seen only once. Sequencing was performed on cord blood. Every receptor here comes from a newborn girl in good health.

This clonotype occurred a few times. The genes are TRBV7-9 and TRBJ1-4, with no clear D. This CDR3 has 15 residues. V shed 0 bases and J shed 7 bases, with 12 bases lying between them. CDR1 is SEHNR, CDR2 FQNEAQ, per germline (reference sequence). In nucleotides, the CDR3 is TGTGCCAGCAGCTTAGCCAGCACCTCTGTTGAAAAACTGTTTTTT. Amino acid sequence: CASSLASTSVEKLFF.

This clonotype was found many times. The rearrangement links TRBV3-1 to TRBJ2-5; 10 positions agree with TRBD2. The CDR3 runs 18 residues. The V gene's germline CDR1 is LGHDT and CDR2 YNNKEL (reference sequence). Trimming removed 0 bases from V and 3 bases from J; junction bases left unmatched: 10. CDR3 coding DNA: TGTGCCAGCAGCCAAGAAAGACCCTCTGGACTAGCGGAAGAGACCCAGTACTTC. Protein sequence: CASSQERPSGLAEETQYF.

The rearrangement uses TRBV3-1 and TRBJ2-2; TRBD2 matches 7 bases. Germline CDR1 and CDR2: LGHDT and YNNKEL (reference sequence). The trim removed 0 bases at V and 6 bases at J, leaving 4 bases unmatched. The CDR3 length is 15 residues. CDR3 sequence (DNA): TGTGCCAGCAGCCAAGAGGGACTAAAATCCGGGGAGCTGTTTTTT. This encodes CASSQEGLKSGELFF.

V and J are TRBV7-2 and TRBJ1-1; D is uncertain. There are 13 residues in the CDR3. The germline V and J ends were trimmed by 8 bases and 0 bases, with 10 bases remaining between them. The V gene's germline CDR1 is SGHTA and CDR2 FQGNSA. The CDR3 here is CASLGVLNTEAFF. The CDR3 nucleotides read TGTGCCAGCCTCGGGGTCCTGAACACTGAAGCTTTCTTT.

The chain recombines TRBV6-1 with TRBJ1-5, with D maybe TRBD1 (5 bases). The germline gives CDR1 MNHNS, CDR2 SASEGT. The CDR3 sequence is 15 residues long. V lost 3 bases to trimming and J lost 5 bases, with 14 bases between them. This CDR3 reads CASSDARGDYQPQHF. The CDR3 DNA follows: TGTGCCAGCAGTGATGCCCGGGGGGATTATCAGCCCCAGCATTTT.

The chain combines TRBV5-6 with TRBJ2-7; maybe TRBD1 (6 bases). The CDR3 length is 14 residues. V lost 3 bases and J 1 base, leaving 11 bases between the germline ends. CDR1 and CDR2 from the germline V gene are SGHDT and YYEEEE. CDR3 in amino acids: CASSSLTGSYEQYF. As DNA, the CDR3 is TGTGCCAGCAGCTCCCTAACAGGGTCCTACGAGCAGTACTTC. Full variable domain (outside the CDR3, taken from reference TRBV5-6 and TRBJ2-7): DAGVTQSPTHLIKTRGQQVTLRCSPKSGHDTVSWYQQALGQGPQFIFQYYEEEERQRGNFPDRFSGHQFPNYSSELNVNALLLGDSALYLCASSSLTGSYEQYFGPGTRLTVT.

In its sample, this clonotype was seen a few times. V gene TRBV7-2 combines with J gene TRBJ2-5; 11 bases map to TRBD2. The J call may be wrong; the DNA end is better matched by TRBJ2-7. The germline V gene has CDR1 SGHTA and CDR2 FQGNSA. The CDR3 spans 15 residues. CDR3 loop: CASTFLAGGYYEQYF. The CDR3 nucleotides read TGTGCCAGCACGTTTCTAGCGGGAGGATATTACGAGCAGTACTTC.

The chain couples TRBV11-1 to TRBJ2-1; 10 nucleotides line up with TRBD1. Germline CDR1 SGHAT, CDR2 FQDESV (reference sequence). The CDR3 has 15 amino acids. Losses at the gene ends were 0 bases for V and 6 bases for J; bases not matched to a gene: 2. CDR3 residues: CASSLARDRGNEQFF. The CDR3 nucleotides read TGTGCCAGCAGCTTAGCCCGGGACAGGGGCAATGAGCAGTTCTTC.

This clonotype was recorded once. This chain connects TRBV12-3 or TRBV12-4 to TRBJ2-2; TRBD1 aligns across 8 bases. J was trimmed by 4 bases and V by 3 bases; bases with no gene match: 13. The CDR3 sequence is 18 residues long. The CDR3 region has the DNA TGTGCCAGCAGTTTGTCCAGGGGGCGGATGTTGATCACCGGGGAGCTGTTTTTT. It translates to CASSLSRGRMLITGELFF.

The rearrangement uses TRBV27 and TRBJ1-2; D gene unclear. Germline CDR1 is MNHEY and CDR2 is SMNVEV (reference sequence). Trimming shortened V by 0 bases and J by 5 bases, and 7 bases separated the two germline ends. This CDR3 is 13 amino acids long. CDR3 region: CASSLSIGYGYTF. As DNA, the CDR3 is TGTGCCAGCAGTTTATCGATCGGGTATGGCTACACCTTC.

This clonotype was found a few times. The chain carries TRBV10-3 and TRBJ1-2, with 7 bases fitting TRBD1. The CDR3 is made up of 13 amino acids. CDR1 and CDR2 from the germline V gene are ENHRY and SYGVKD. V shed 7 bases, J shed 4 bases, and the junction held 6 bases outside the gene matches. CDR3 amino acids: CAIKDRYLYGYTF. The CDR3 coding sequence is TGTGCCATCAAGGACAGGTACCTCTATGGCTACACCTTC.

The chain carries TRBV7-9 and TRBJ2-2, with 11 bases identical to TRBD2. The CDR3 consists of 17 residues. V lost 5 bases, J lost 3 bases, and 8 bases stayed unmatched. Germline V CDR1 and CDR2: SEHNR, FQNEAQ (reference sequence). The CDR3 here is CASSNTPGLADTGELFF. Here the CDR3 DNA reads TGTGCCAGCAGCAACACACCGGGACTAGCGGACACCGGGGAGCTGTTTTTT.